What follows describes a single TCR beta chain. Its antigen is undetermined. Clones were read by immunoSEQ multiplex PCR, and TCRdb kept only the in-frame ones, dropping some. Among about 91,000 clones listed, about 91% were seen once. The record originates from a study of graft-versus-host responses after intestinal transplantation. Looking at the study overall: Multivisceral, liver-intestinal, or isolated intestinal transplants were performed in recipients.

The germline CDR1 and CDR2 sequences are SGHRS and YFSETQ. CDR3 length: 14 amino acids. Trimming removed 5 bases at V and 4 bases at J, with 15 bases between. This sample comprised unstimulated CD4+ T cells sorted from spleen or lymph node cells, obtained before transplant. This clonotype originated in a human donor who was the organ donor for an intestinal transplant. V gene TRBV5-1 combines with J gene TRBJ1-1; D is possibly TRBD1 (5 bases). The CDR3 region has the DNA TGCGCCAGCAGTTCCAGGGATTCCGTCACTGAAGCTTTCTTT. Its protein is CASSSRDSVTEAFF. Full variable domain (outside the CDR3, taken from reference TRBV5-1 and TRBJ1-1): KAGVTQTPRYLIKTRGQQVTLSCSPISGHRSVSWYQQTPGQGLQFLFEYFSETQRNKGNFPGRFSGRQFSNSRSEMNVSTLELGDSALYLCASSSRDSVTEAFFGQGTRLTVV.